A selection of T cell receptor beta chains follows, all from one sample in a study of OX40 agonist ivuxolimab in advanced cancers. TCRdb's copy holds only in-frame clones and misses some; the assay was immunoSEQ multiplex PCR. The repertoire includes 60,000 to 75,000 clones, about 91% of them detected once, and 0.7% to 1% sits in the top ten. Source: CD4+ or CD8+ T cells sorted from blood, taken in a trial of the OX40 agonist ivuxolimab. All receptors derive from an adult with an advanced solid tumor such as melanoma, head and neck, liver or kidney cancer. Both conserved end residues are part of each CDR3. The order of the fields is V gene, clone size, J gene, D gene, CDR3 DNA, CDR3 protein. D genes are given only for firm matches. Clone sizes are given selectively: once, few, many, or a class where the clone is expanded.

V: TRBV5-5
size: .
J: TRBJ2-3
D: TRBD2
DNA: TGTGCCAGCAGCCGTACGGGACTAGCAACAGATACGCAGTATTTT
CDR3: CASSRTGLATDTQYF

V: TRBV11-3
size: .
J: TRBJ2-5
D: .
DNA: TGTGCCAGCAGCTTAGATAGACACCAAGAGACCCAGTACTTC
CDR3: CASSLDRHQETQYF

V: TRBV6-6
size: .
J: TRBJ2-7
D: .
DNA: TGTGCCAGCAGTTACAACAGGGACGAGCAGTACTTC
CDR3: CASSYNRDEQYF

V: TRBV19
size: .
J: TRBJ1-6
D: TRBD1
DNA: TGTGCCAGTAGTATCGGAACAGGGGGTAATTCACCCCTCCACTTT
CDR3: CASSIGTGGNSPLHF

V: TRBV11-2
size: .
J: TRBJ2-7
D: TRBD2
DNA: TGTGCCAGCAGCCCGGGACTAGCGGAGACCTACGAGCAGTACTTC
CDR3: CASSPGLAETYEQYF

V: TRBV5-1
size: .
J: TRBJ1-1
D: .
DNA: TGCGCGTTTGCGGGGTTAGGAATAAACACTGAAGCTTTCTTT
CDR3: CAFAGLGINTEAFF

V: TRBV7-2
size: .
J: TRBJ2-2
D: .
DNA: TGTGCCAGCAGCTTAGGGAGGGTGAGGGGAAACACCGGGGAGCTGTTTTTT
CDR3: CASSLGRVRGNTGELFF

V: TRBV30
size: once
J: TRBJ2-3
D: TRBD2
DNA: TGTGCCTGGAGTGTAGGACTAGCGGGGAGCACAGATACGCAGTATTTT
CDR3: CAWSVGLAGSTDTQYF

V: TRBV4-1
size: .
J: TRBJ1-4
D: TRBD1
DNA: TGCGCCAGCAGCCACGCGTGGGGTTCCGGGACAGAAAATGAAAAACTGTTTTTT
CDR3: CASSHAWGSGTENEKLFF

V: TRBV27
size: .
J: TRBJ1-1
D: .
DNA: TGTGCCAGCAGTACCCTTCGGAGGGGCGCTGAAGCTTTCTTT
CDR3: CASSTLRRGAEAFF

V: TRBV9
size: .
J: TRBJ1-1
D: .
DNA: TGTGCCAGCAGCGTAGAACAGGGGAACACTGAAGCTTTCTTT
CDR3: CASSVEQGNTEAFF

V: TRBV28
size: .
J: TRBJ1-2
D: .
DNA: TGTGCCAGCAGTCGGGGGCGGACGGGGAACTATGGCTACACCTTC
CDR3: CASSRGRTGNYGYTF

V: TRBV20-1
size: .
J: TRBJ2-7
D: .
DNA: TGCAGTGCTAGAGAACTGGCCGAGCAGTACTTC
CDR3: CSARELAEQYF

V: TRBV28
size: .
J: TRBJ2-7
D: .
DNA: TGTGCCAGCACCCTGTCAGGGAACTACGAGCAGTACTTC
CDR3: CASTLSGNYEQYF

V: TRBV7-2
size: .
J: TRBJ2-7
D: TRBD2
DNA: TGTGCCAGCAGCTTACTAGCGGGGGCCTACGAGCAGTACTTC
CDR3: CASSLLAGAYEQYF

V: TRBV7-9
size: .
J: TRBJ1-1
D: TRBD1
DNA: TGTGCCAGCAGCCGGACAGGGAACACTGAAGCTTTCTTT
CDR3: CASSRTGNTEAFF

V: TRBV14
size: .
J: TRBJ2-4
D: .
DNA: TGTGCCAGCAGCCAGTCCGGGTTGAACATTCAGTACTTC
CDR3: CASSQSGLNIQYF

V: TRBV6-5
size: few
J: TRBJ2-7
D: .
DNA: TGTGCCAGCAGTTACGAAGGAGGCCCAAGCTCCTACGAGCAGTACTTC
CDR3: CASSYEGGPSSYEQYF

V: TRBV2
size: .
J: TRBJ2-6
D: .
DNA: TGTGCCAGCAGTCCCCAATCCCCACAGGGTTATGGGTCGTCCAACGTCCTGACTTTC
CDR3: CASSPQSPQGYGSSNVLTF

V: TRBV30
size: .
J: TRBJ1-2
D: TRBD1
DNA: TGTGCCTGGAGTGTACTAGGGCAGGGGGCGAGCGGCTACACCTTC
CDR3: CAWSVLGQGASGYTF

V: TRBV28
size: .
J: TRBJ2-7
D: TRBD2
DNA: TGTGCCAGCAGGGGGACTAGCGGGAGTGATTCCGGGTACGAGCAGTACTTC
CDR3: CASRGTSGSDSGYEQYF

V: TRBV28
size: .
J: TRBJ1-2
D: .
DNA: TGTGCCAGCAGCCTAGGATCTCTTGGCTACACCTTC
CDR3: CASSLGSLGYTF

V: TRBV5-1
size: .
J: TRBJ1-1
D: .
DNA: TGCGCCAGCAGCTTGGAACCGGGGGCCGGTTACACTGAAGCTTTCTTT
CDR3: CASSLEPGAGYTEAFF

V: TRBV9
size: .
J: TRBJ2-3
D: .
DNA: TGTGCCAGCAGCGTAGTTCAGGGGAGCACAGATACGCAGTATTTT
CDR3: CASSVVQGSTDTQYF

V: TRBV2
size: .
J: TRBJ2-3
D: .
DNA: TGTGCCAGCAGGCAAAGGGCGACCGGAGGTACGCAGTATTTT
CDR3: CASRQRATGGTQYF

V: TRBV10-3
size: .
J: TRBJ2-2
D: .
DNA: TGTGCCATCGGGGCAGAGAACACCGGGGAGCTGTTTTTT
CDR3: CAIGAENTGELFF

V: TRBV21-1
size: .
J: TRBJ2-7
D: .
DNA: TGTGCCAGCACCGGGACAGCTCGCCCAAAGCAGTACTTC
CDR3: CASTGTARPKQYF

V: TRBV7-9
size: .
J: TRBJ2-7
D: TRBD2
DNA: TGTGCCACCCAGGGAGGGTTGGGATACGAGCAGTACTTC
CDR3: CATQGGLGYEQYF

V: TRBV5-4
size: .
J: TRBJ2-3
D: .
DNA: TGTGCCAGCAACCGGGCTAGCACAGATACGCAGTATTTT
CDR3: CASNRASTDTQYF

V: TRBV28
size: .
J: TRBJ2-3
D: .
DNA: TGTGCCAGCAGGTCCACAACAGATACGCAGTATTTT
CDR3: CASRSTTDTQYF

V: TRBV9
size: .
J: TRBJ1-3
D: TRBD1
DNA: TGTGCCAGCAGCGCCGCCGGGACAGTTTTCTCTGGAAACACCATATATTTT
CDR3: CASSAAGTVFSGNTIYF

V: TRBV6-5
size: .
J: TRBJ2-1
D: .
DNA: TGTGCCAGCAGTCACAGTGGGCTGGGGCTTGAGCAGTTCTTC
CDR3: CASSHSGLGLEQFF

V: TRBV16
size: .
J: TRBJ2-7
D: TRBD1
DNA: TGTGCCAGCAGCCGGGACAGGGTCTACGAGCAGTACTTC
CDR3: CASSRDRVYEQYF

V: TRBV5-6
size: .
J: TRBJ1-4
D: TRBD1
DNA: TGTGCCAGCAGCCAAACGGGACAGGGAATCTTTGAAAAACTGTTTTTT
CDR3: CASSQTGQGIFEKLFF

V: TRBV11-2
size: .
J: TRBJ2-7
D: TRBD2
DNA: TGTGCCAGCAGCCAGACTAGCGGGGCCTGGAGCTCCTACGAGCAGTACTTC
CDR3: CASSQTSGAWSSYEQYF

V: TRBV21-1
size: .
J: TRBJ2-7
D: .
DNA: TGTGCCAGCAGGAGGGTCCTGTCGTACGAGCAGTACTTC
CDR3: CASRRVLSYEQYF

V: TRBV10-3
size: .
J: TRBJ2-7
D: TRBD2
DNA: TGTGCCATCAAACCGGGACTAGCCTACGAGCAGTACTTC
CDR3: CAIKPGLAYEQYF

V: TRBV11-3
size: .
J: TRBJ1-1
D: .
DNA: TGTGCCAGCAGCTTATGTCAGGGCGGGAACACTGAAGCTTTCTTT
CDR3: CASSLCQGGNTEAFF

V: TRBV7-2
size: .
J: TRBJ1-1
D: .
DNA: TGTGCCAGCAGGTCTGGGACGCGATTGAACACTGAAGCTTTCTTT
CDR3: CASRSGTRLNTEAFF

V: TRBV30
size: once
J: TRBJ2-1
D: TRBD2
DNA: TGTGCCTGGACGGCTAGCGGGAGGTCCAGCTCCTACAATGAGCAGTTCTTC
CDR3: CAWTASGRSSSYNEQFF

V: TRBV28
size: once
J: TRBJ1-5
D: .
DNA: TGTGCCAGCCGGGGGGGATACGGCAATCAGCCCCAGCATTTT
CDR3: CASRGGYGNQPQHF

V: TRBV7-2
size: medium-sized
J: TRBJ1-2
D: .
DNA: TGTGCCAGCACCCCGGACAAGTGGTACGGTGGCTACACCTTC
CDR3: CASTPDKWYGGYTF

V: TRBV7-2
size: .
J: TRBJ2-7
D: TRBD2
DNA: TGTGCCAGCGGTGTGGCTGGGACTAACTCCTACGAGCAGTACTTC
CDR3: CASGVAGTNSYEQYF

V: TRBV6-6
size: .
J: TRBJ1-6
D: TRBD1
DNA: TGTGCCAGCAGTTCCCCCGGGACAGGGTATTCACCCCTCCACTTT
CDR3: CASSSPGTGYSPLHF

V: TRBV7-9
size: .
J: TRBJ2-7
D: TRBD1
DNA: TGTGCCAGCAGCCCGGGGAGACAGGGGGTCCCCTACGAGCAGTACTTC
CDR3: CASSPGRQGVPYEQYF

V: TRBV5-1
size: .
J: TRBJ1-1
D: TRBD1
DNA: TGCGCCAGCAGAGAAGAGAGGACAGGTCGTTTTATTCCTGAAGCTTTCTTT
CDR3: CASREERTGRFIPEAFF

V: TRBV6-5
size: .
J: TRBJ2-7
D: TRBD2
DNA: TGTGCCAGCAGTTATACTCGGCGGGAGCTCCACGAGCAGTACTTC
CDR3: CASSYTRRELHEQYF

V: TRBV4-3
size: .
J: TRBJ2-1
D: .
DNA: TGCGCCAGCAGCCAAGGTAGAGTCCAACAGGTGCACGATGAGCAGTTCTTC
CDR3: CASSQGRVQQVHDEQFF

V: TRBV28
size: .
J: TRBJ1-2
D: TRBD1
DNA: TGTGCCAGCAGTTTGGGCAGGGGGCACGGCTACACCTTC
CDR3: CASSLGRGHGYTF

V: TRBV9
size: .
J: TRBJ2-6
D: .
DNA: TGTGCCAGCAGCGCGTCGGGGGTTCCTAGCTCTGGGGCCAACGTCCTGACTTTC
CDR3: CASSASGVPSSGANVLTF

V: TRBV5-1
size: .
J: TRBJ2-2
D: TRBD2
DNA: TGCGCCAGCACCACTAGCGGGGGGGACACCGGGGAGCTGTTTTTT
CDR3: CASTTSGGDTGELFF

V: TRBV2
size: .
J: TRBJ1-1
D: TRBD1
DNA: TGTGCCAGCAGGCCCCCGACAGGGCGGGGTACTGAAGCTTTCTTT
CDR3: CASRPPTGRGTEAFF

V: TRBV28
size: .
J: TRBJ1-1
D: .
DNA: TGTGCCAGCAGTATCTATGGGAACACTGAAGCTTTCTTT
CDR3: CASSIYGNTEAFF

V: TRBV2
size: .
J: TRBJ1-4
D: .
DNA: TGTGCCAGCAGTGAACAGGGTACTGGAAAACTGTTTTTT
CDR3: CASSEQGTGKLFF

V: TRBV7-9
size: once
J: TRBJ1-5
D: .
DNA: TGTGCCAGCAGCCTAGGGGGGGGCAGTCAGCCCCAGCATTTT
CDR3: CASSLGGGSQPQHF

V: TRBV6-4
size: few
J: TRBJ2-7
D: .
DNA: TGTGCCAGCAGTGACCTATGGGACGAGCAGTACTTC
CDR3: CASSDLWDEQYF

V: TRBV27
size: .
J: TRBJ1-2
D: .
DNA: TGTGCCAGCAGTAGCGCGGGATTCAGAGGGGGCTACACCTTC
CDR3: CASSSAGFRGGYTF

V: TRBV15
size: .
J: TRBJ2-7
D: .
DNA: TGTGCCACCAGCAGAGTTATCGGGAGCTACGAGCAGTACTTC
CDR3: CATSRVIGSYEQYF

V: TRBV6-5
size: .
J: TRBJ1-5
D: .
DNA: TGTGCCAGCAGTTACTATGGGAGTCAGCCCCAGCATTTT
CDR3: CASSYYGSQPQHF